Listed below are T cell receptor beta chains from one sample, sequenced in a study of early T cells in non-severe SARS-CoV-2 infection. Via MiXCR, TCRdb re-called the 5' RACE reads, giving one row per CDR3 protein. The sample records tens of thousands of distinct CDR3 sequences, 11% to 15% being singletons. The sample was whole blood. The receptors were gathered from an adult who was a healthcare worker with PCR-confirmed SARS-CoV-2 infection or an uninfected control (not recorded which). The conserved cysteine and the conserved F or W are not part of the CDR3 here. Size is omitted from some rows. Given values are once, few, many or a class for expanded clones.

j_call	clone_size	v_call	cdr3_aa
TRBJ1-5	few	TRBV6-2/TRBV6-3	ASNPDRDYNQPQH
TRBJ2-7	few	TRBV28	ASTKGYEQY
TRBJ2-3	.	TRBV6-4	ASSDSASGYTQY
TRBJ2-3	.	TRBV5-1	ASSWRDRGGTDTQY
TRBJ2-3	.	TRBV5-1	ASSARRTSGVAPDTQY
TRBJ2-7	.	TRBV6-5	ASSYSKAGTGGSEQY
TRBJ1-6	few	TRBV27	ASSLGSSYNSPLH
TRBJ2-5	few	TRBV20-1	SASRASGGAETQY
TRBJ2-1	many	TRBV6-2/TRBV6-3	ASSYSNFGVGGSRNEQF
TRBJ2-7	many	TRBV5-1	ASSLEGPAYEQY
TRBJ1-1	many	TRBV7-2	ASSPTTVMNTEAF
TRBJ1-1	many	TRBV5-4	ASSAGRGTEAF
TRBJ1-3	.	TRBV7-2	ASSPTGTGYSGNTIY